This TCR beta chain came from a study of shared clonotypes between healthy human individuals. Study overall: Aged 18 to 49, the donors were a couple of women and three men.

It was CD45RO-negative cells, positively selected for CCR7, that made up naive CD8 cells, with terminally differentiated effector memory CD45RA+ cells excluded. Only Caucasian adults living in Nashville, Tennessee served as donors. The study ran the assay at deep level. Profiled with immunoSEQ multiplex PCR; TCRdb holds only in-frame clones, not every one. This sample has about 700,000 clones, with 90% to 95% found just once. Whole-study results and caveats: All-four-donor shared clonotypes had higher generation probabilities than non-shared clonotypes did.

The length of the CDR3 is 15 residues. Per the germline V gene, CDR1 is SNHLY and CDR2 is FYNNEI. V was trimmed by 2 bases and J by 9 bases, leaving 17 bases between them. Concerning this clone: Its target is not known.

The V and J genes are TRBV2 and TRBJ1-5, with D perhaps TRBD1 (5 bases). This clonotype was sampled from a man aged 25 to 45 in good health. The sample taken for sequencing was naive CD8+ T cells sorted from blood. For the CDR3, the DNA is TGTGCCAGCAGTGAAACGCGGCAGGGCGGGTGGCCCCAGCATTTT. It codes for CASSETRQGGWPQHF. The full variable domain, its missing parts supplied by reference TRBV2 and TRBJ1-5, is EPEVTQTPSHQVTQMGQEVILRCVPISNHLYFYWYRQILGQKVEFLVSFYNNEISEKSEIFDDQFSVERPDGSNFTLKIRSTKLEDSAMYFCASSETRQGGWPQHFGDGTRLSIL.